The rows below give T cell receptor beta chains drawn from one sample of a study of early T cells in non-severe SARS-CoV-2 infection. TCRdb re-called the 5' RACE reads with MiXCR, one entry per CDR3 protein. The sample lists about 47,000 distinct CDR3 sequences; less than 9.5% were seen once. This sample comprised whole blood, obtained at baseline. The receptors originated from an adult who was a healthcare worker with PCR-confirmed SARS-CoV-2 infection or an uninfected control (not recorded which). The CDR3 runs from the conserved cysteine through the conserved F or W. Each record gives: J gene, D gene, V gene, CDR3 protein. D genes are given only for firm matches.

>TRBJ1-1|.|TRBV3-1
CASRTDSANTEAFF
>TRBJ2-2|.|TRBV6-1
CASGGTRGTGELFF
>TRBJ2-1|.|TRBV20-1
CSAREGLYNEQFF
>TRBJ1-1|.|TRBV27
CASSLSGRKAEAFF
>TRBJ1-2|.|TRBV28
CASSLRGVILYGYTF
>TRBJ1-5|.|TRBV19
CASSMAYRSNQPQHF
>TRBJ2-7|TRBD1|TRBV7-8
CASSRGQGVNEQYF
>TRBJ2-1|.|TRBV3-1
CASSPAISSYNEQFF
>TRBJ1-5|.|TRBV12-3/TRBV12-4
CASSLEITQPQHF
>TRBJ2-7|TRBD1|TRBV18
CASSPQREGTARDQGYF
>TRBJ2-1|TRBD1|TRBV20-1
CSARGDRYNEQFF
>TRBJ1-6|.|TRBV20-1
CSATEGTSNSPLHF
>TRBJ1-1|.|TRBV21-1
CASSKFGRFYTEAFF
>TRBJ2-3|.|TRBV5-4
CASSLDSTDTQYF
>TRBJ1-2|.|TRBV6-1
CASSQPGTLSGYTF
>TRBJ2-5|TRBD2|TRBV5-1
CASSLNLGGEGETQYF
>TRBJ2-7|.|TRBV6-6
CASRQSTGSSYEQYF
>TRBJ2-3|.|TRBV20-1
CSARDPGRQGTDTQYF
>TRBJ1-1|.|TRBV5-1
CASSPTPDYTEAFF
>TRBJ2-3|.|TRBV20-1
CSATSGSGGDTQYF
>TRBJ2-5|TRBD1|TRBV7-9
CASSSTWTGEETQYF
>TRBJ1-1|TRBD1|TRBV5-6
CASSSDRGRVTEAFF
>TRBJ1-5|TRBD1|TRBV7-2
CASSRDSYQPQHF
>TRBJ1-1|.|TRBV14
CASSRTIGTEAFF
>TRBJ2-6|.|TRBV7-2
CASKPPGANVLTF
>TRBJ2-1|TRBD2|TRBV3-1
CASSRTSIDEQFF
>TRBJ1-2|.|TRBV29-1
CSVPGPNYGYTF
>TRBJ1-4|TRBD1|TRBV12-3/TRBV12-4
CASSPGQVTTNEKLFF
>TRBJ2-1|TRBD2|TRBV18
CASSPPSGGGNEQFF
>TRBJ2-7|.|TRBV25-1
CASSEAGGNGREQYF
>TRBJ1-1|.|TRBV18
CASSPRETEAFF
>TRBJ1-5|.|TRBV6-2/TRBV6-3
CASTEGSPDQPQHF
>TRBJ2-7|TRBD1|TRBV12-3/TRBV12-4
CASSSGDRRAGNYEQYF
>TRBJ2-2|TRBD1|TRBV27
CASSLIGTVNTGELFF
>TRBJ2-1|.|TRBV21-1
CASSTGLKNNEQFF
>TRBJ2-7|TRBD1|TRBV30
CAWSVLAGGQERPYEQYF
>TRBJ1-1|.|TRBV20-1
CSAPSQGSNTEAFF
>TRBJ2-2|TRBD2|TRBV7-3
CASSLGGLAGTGELFF
>TRBJ2-7|TRBD2|TRBV4-1
CASSQDSSGFVDEQYF
>TRBJ1-5|.|TRBV7-2
CASSFQYSNQPQHF
>TRBJ1-1|TRBD1|TRBV5-4
CASSFPGTGGTEAFF
>TRBJ2-3|.|TRBV7-8
CASSRSGGGRYTDTQYF
>TRBJ2-3|TRBD1|TRBV15
CATSRDPGQGTDTQYF
>TRBJ2-2|.|TRBV18
CASSPRHATNTGELFF
>TRBJ2-7|TRBD2|TRBV5-1
CASSPPGLGEGREQYF
>TRBJ1-5|TRBD1|TRBV6-1
CATYRDRYSSGNQPQHF
>TRBJ2-7|.|TRBV10-3
CAISEWDNSYEQYF
>TRBJ2-2|.|TRBV5-1
CASSLAGVNTGELFF
>TRBJ1-2|TRBD1|TRBV6-1
CASSFRLQTGGLANYGYTF
>TRBJ2-7|.|TRBV14
CASSQWEYEQYF